This T cell receptor (beta chain) emerged from a study of shared clonotypes between healthy human individuals. Study at large: The study drew on two women and three men aged 18 to 49 as donors. There were three CD4 naive, three CD4 memory, two CD8 naive and one CD8 memory plates per donor.

Produced via immunoSEQ multiplex PCR; TCRdb's table is partial and in-frame only. The sample holds around 2.5 million clones; roughly 93% are singletons and the top ten take 0.36%. V shed 1 base, J shed 4 bases, and the junction held 4 bases outside the gene matches. Germline values: CDR1 SGHRS, CDR2 YFSETQ. The CDR3 covers 14 residues. Study-wide points: Approximately 5% was the fraction of naive CD4 clonotypes found shared across four donors. Larger estimated richness was generally seen in naive subsets than in memory subsets.

On this clone itself: The antigen is not known.

This sequence originates from a man between 18 and 35 years old in good health. Some clones in this sample may be carry-over from other donors' samples. The chain is built from TRBV5-1 and TRBJ2-7; TRBD2 aligns across 8 bases. The sample comprised naive CD4+ T cells from PBMCs. The subset was: CD45RA+ positively selected. CDR3 bases: TGCGCCAGCAGCTTGTCGCGGGGGGAGTACGAGCAGTACTTC. Translation gives CASSLSRGEYEQYF.